A selection of T cell receptor beta chains follows, all from one sample in a study of cytomegalovirus exposure and HLA in healthy donors. Clones were sequenced by immunoSEQ multiplex PCR, and TCRdb holds only the in-frame ones, with some missing. This table has some 140,000 clones, about four fifths appearing once. The sample comprised PBMCs. These receptors came from a woman aged 25 to 45 in good health and CMV-seronegative. CDR3s include the opening cysteine and the closing phenylalanine or tryptophan. The D gene is left open where the match is weak. Size is omitted from some rows. Given values are once, few, many or a class for expanded clones.

V gene	D gene	clone size	J gene	CDR3 protein	CDR3 DNA
TRBV4-1	.	once	TRBJ1-2	CASSHWPQRYGYTF	TGCGCCAGCAGCCACTGGCCCCAGAGGTATGGCTACACCTTC
TRBV27	TRBD1	.	TRBJ1-5	CASSSRTGREPQHF	TGTGCCAGCAGTTCAAGGACAGGGAGGGAGCCCCAGCATTTT
TRBV25-1	TRBD1	.	TRBJ1-5	CASRGQGDNQPQHF	TGTGCCAGCAGAGGACAGGGGGACAATCAGCCCCAGCATTTT
TRBV6-5	TRBD1	.	TRBJ2-1	CASGTGKHEQFF	TGTGCCAGTGGGACAGGGAAACATGAGCAGTTCTTC
TRBV11-2	TRBD1	.	TRBJ2-2	CASSQGTGDTGELFF	TGTGCCAGCAGCCAAGGGACAGGAGACACCGGGGAGCTGTTTTTT
TRBV4-2	.	.	TRBJ2-7	CASSQDGVEGYEQYF	TGTGCCAGCAGCCAAGATGGGGTGGAGGGGTACGAGCAGTACTTC
TRBV10-3	TRBD1	.	TRBJ2-7	CAISDFYRDRENYEQYF	TGTGCCATCAGTGATTTTTACCGGGACAGGGAAAACTACGAGCAGTACTTC
TRBV18	TRBD1	.	TRBJ1-1	CASYKTGANTEAFF	TGTGCCAGCTACAAGACAGGGGCGAACACTGAAGCTTTCTTT
TRBV7-2	TRBD2	.	TRBJ2-1	CASSPASGGSYNEQFF	TGTGCCAGCAGCCCTGCTAGCGGGGGATCCTACAATGAGCAGTTCTTC
TRBV27	.	.	TRBJ1-1	CASSGRLNTEAFF	TGTGCCAGCAGTGGGAGATTGAACACTGAAGCTTTCTTT
TRBV7-9	.	once	TRBJ2-7	CASSLSSYEQYF	TGTGCCAGCAGCCTGTCCTCCTACGAGCAGTACTTC
TRBV2	.	once	TRBJ1-1	CASRIGRENTEAFF	TGTGCCAGCAGAATTGGACGGGAGAACACTGAAGCTTTCTTT
TRBV5-1	.	.	TRBJ2-5	CASSLQSIEETQYF	TGCGCCAGCAGCTTGCAGTCCATTGAAGAGACCCAGTACTTC
TRBV2	TRBD1	few	TRBJ1-2	CASRDRGYGYTF	TGTGCCAGCAGGGACAGGGGGTATGGCTACACCTTC